Included here is one T cell receptor (beta chain) sequence, with context. Some clones are missing from TCRdb's copy, which holds only in-frame ones; the method was immunoSEQ multiplex PCR. The data show approximately 270,000 clones, with about 91% seen just once and approximately 3% held by the top ten. The data belong to a study of blood T cell repertoires in COVID-19. The V end was cut by 6 bases, the J end by 1 base, with 7 bases between. This CDR3 comprises 13 residues. CDR1 and CDR2 from the germline V gene are MNHEY and SMNVEV (reference sequence). The chain is built from TRBV27 and TRBJ1-3, with unresolved D. The sequence was obtained from a man between 40 and 49 years old who had been exposed to COVID-19. The sequencing sample was made of PBMCs or T cells enriched from blood (not recorded which). This CDR3 is CASSLTSGNTIYF. CDR3 nucleotide sequence: TGTGCCAGCAGCTTGACATCTGGAAACACCATATATTTT.